The source of this T cell receptor beta chain is a study of blood T cell repertoires in COVID-19 (dated by TCRdb to about 2020). Regarding the complete study: The collaborator samples originated in the United States, Italy and Spain and spanned the acute and convalescent phases of COVID-19. The prospective study material was composed of cDNA or gDNA derived from T cells, B-cell-depleted T cells, or PBMCs. HLA class I and class II types, where available, came from metadata supplied by the sample provider rather than from assay-based typing. The samples were drawn from the first 160 participants of the ongoing ImmuneRACE study and from 1,254 subjects provided by 6 global collaborators. Subjects who had been exposed to COVID-19, were actively infected with it, or had recovered from it provided the deeply sampled blood TCRbeta repertoires that made up the dataset. The sample metadata nearly always contained a de-identified subject ID, COVID-19 status, age in years and sex. The repertoires were released in a freely available public database meant as a resource for research on the immune response to SARS-CoV-2.

The sample holds one count of this clone. The antigen it recognizes is unknown. Base qualities are not provided; no much larger clone lies one nucleotide away. General study outcomes and caveats: The amount of clinical and demographic metadata varied by source and participant and was provided uncurated.

Each collaborating institution followed its own protocols to collect whole blood in K2EDTA tubes. For TCRbeta analysis, collaborator samples were shipped as frozen whole blood, as isolated PBMCs, or as DNA extracted from either sample type. TCRbeta CDR3 regions were amplified from genomic DNA using the immunoSEQ Assay, a bias-controlled multiplex PCR. The authors' pipeline ran thus. The number of nucleated cells in each sample was estimated by amplification of reference gene primers within the assay. To quantify the absolute abundance of each unique TCRbeta CDR3 rearrangement, sequence reads were collapsed and filtered. For each sample, productive Simpson clonality was calculated as the square root of Simpson's diversity index across productive rearrangements. The table was pulled from immuneACCESS by TCRdb, which kept in-frame rearrangements only. Such tables lose some clones; where checked, under half of the loss comes from unresolved V genes, and the rest has no known cause. That table supplies the V and J calls and clone size; D and trimming were determined from the DNA. The sample data list around 150,000 clones, and roughly 90% of these were observed just once. Roughly 19% of the sample is held by the ten biggest clonotypes.

Reading from cysteine to phenylalanine, the CDR3 counts 12 amino acids. The CDR3 DNA has 36 bases and is translated from base 1. The CDR1 and CDR2 encoded by the germline V gene (reference sequence) are GTSNPN and SVGIG. V is pared back by 2 bases and J by 7 bases, with 10 bases lying between the germline termini. This clonotype originated in a man between 60 and 75 years old with active or convalescent COVID-19. The sample comprised peripheral blood. This chain joins TRBV30 to TRBJ2-3; TRBD1 is possibly the D segment (5 matching bases). The nucleotides read TGTGCCTGGAGTTCCCCAGGGAATACGCAGTATTTT. It translates as CAWSSPGNTQYF.